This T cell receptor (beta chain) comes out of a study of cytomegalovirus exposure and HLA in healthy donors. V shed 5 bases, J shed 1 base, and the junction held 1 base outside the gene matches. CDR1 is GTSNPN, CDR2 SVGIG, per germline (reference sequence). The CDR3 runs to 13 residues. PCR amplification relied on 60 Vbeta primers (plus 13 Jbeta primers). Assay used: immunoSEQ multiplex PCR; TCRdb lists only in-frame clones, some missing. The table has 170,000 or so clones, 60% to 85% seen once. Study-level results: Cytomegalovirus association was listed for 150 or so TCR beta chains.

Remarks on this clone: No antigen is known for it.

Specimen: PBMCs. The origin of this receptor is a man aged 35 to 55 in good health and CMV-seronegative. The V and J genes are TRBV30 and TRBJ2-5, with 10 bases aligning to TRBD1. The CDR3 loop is CAWGTGAQETQYF. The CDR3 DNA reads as TGTGCCTGGGGGACAGGGGCCCAAGAGACCCAGTACTTC.